This T cell receptor beta chain was captured by sequencing in a study of read filtering for tumor transcriptome and immune sequencing. Study in general: Whole-transcriptome libraries were prepared after DNase treatment.

V dropped 1 base and J dropped 7 bases, with 8 bases sitting between them. In germline, CDR1 is SGHNT, CDR2 YYREEE (reference sequence). The CDR3 contains 12 residues. This library used approximately 0.4 ug RNA and molecular barcoded adaptors spanning alpha/delta and beta/gamma chains. TCRdb redid the calling of the reads with MiXCR, one entry per CDR3 protein. The table lists 50,000 to 65,000 distinct CDR3 sequences, approximately 18% of them singletons. This clonotype was counted at least ten times. This receptor was taken from a donor at least 40 years old with multiple myeloma. The gene calls are TRBV5-4 and TRBJ1-2; the D gene is possibly TRBD1 (5 bases). The sequencing sample was made of a population of CD138-negative cells sorted from bone marrow. The DNA for the CDR3 is TGTGCCAGCAGCTTGCCGACAGCTGGCTACACCTTC. The encoded protein is CASSLPTAGYTF.